This T cell receptor (beta chain) stems from a study of response to subunit inactivated influenza vaccine. The CDR3 runs to 14 residues. V was clipped by 6 bases and J by 8 bases; unmatched bases: 9. At least ten counts were recorded for this clonotype. TCRdb re-derived calls from the RT-PCR reads in MiXCR, one entry per CDR3 protein. The profile shows about 520,000 distinct CDR3 sequences, over 9.5% of them singletons. The sequence was collected from a man over 45 who received an inactivated influenza vaccine. V and J are TRBV12-3 or TRBV12-4 and TRBJ2-1; 8 bases are a match to TRBD2. The sequenced sample was PBMCs from blood, obtained roughly 45 days after vaccination. In DNA, the CDR3 is TGTGCCAGCAGAGAGATAGCGGGGCCATATGAGCAGTTCTTC. Translated, it gives CASREIAGPYEQFF.